Listed below are T cell receptor beta chains from one sample, sequenced in a study of shared clonotypes between healthy human individuals. Produced via immunoSEQ multiplex PCR; TCRdb's table is partial and in-frame only. The sample lists roughly 2.2 million clones, approximately 93% occurring once. The sequencing sample was made of naive CD4+ T cells from PBMCs. All receptors derive from a man younger than 35 in good health. Some clones in this sample may be carry-over from other donors' samples. Each CDR3 is given with its conserved first and last residue. A D gene is named only where the DNA matches it firmly. Clone size is stated in some rows and not others, as once, few, many or a class when expanded.

J,D,size,V,CDR3,DNA
TRBJ1-1,NA,NA,TRBV28,CASSLLGGPYFEAFF,TGTGCCAGCAGTTTACTTGGCGGCCCTTACTTTGAAGCTTTCTTT
TRBJ2-7,TRBD2,NA,TRBV5-5,CASSGGTSGKVYF,TGTGCCAGCAGCGGAGGGACTAGCGGGAAGGTGTACTTC
TRBJ2-3,NA,NA,TRBV28,CASSSGPYTDTQYF,TGTGCCAGCAGTTCAGGGCCCTACACAGATACGCAGTATTTT
TRBJ2-6,NA,NA,TRBV28,CASIPEGSGANVLTF,TGTGCCAGCATCCCTGAGGGCTCTGGGGCCAACGTCCTGACTTTC
TRBJ1-2,TRBD1,once,TRBV28,CASSRGQGNYGYTF,TGTGCCAGCAGCCGGGGACAGGGTAACTATGGCTACACCTTC
TRBJ1-2,TRBD1,NA,TRBV20-1,CSAKQGYGYTF,TGCAGCGCAAAACAGGGGTATGGCTACACCTTC
TRBJ2-7,NA,NA,TRBV11-2,CASSLGREQYF,TGTGCCAGCAGCTTAGGTCGCGAGCAGTACTTC
TRBJ1-3,NA,NA,TRBV7-6,CASSLMTNSGNTIYF,TGTGCCAGCAGCTTAATGACAAACTCTGGAAACACCATATATTTT
TRBJ2-1,NA,NA,TRBV6-6,CASSPYSGVNNEQFF,TGTGCCAGCAGTCCCTATTCGGGAGTAAACAATGAGCAGTTCTTC
TRBJ2-7,NA,NA,TRBV30,CAWSVLRQDRYEQYF,TGTGCCTGGAGTGTACTTAGGCAGGATAGATACGAGCAGTACTTC
TRBJ2-3,NA,few,TRBV7-2,CASSSEGLRTDTQYF,TGTGCCAGCAGCTCCGAGGGACTGAGGACAGATACGCAGTATTTT
TRBJ1-4,TRBD1,NA,TRBV5-1,CASSFTGGGGATNEKLFF,TGCGCCAGCAGCTTTACAGGGGGCGGCGGCGCAACTAATGAAAAACTGTTTTTT
TRBJ2-1,NA,once,TRBV5-1,CASSFLAGSSSNEQFF,TGCGCCAGCAGCTTTTTAGCAGGGTCTTCATCCAATGAGCAGTTCTTC